Following are 9 T cell receptor beta chains from one sample sequenced in a study of shared clonotypes between healthy human individuals. Assay used: immunoSEQ multiplex PCR; TCRdb lists only in-frame clones, some missing. The sample holds about 2.2 million clones, 85% to 95% seen once. CD8 cells classed as naive were CD45RO-negative and positively selected for CCR7, excluding terminally differentiated effector memory CD45RA+ cells. The sequenced sample was naive CD8+ T cells from PBMCs. All receptors derive from a man aged 18 to 29 in good health. Some clones in this sample may be carry-over from other donors' samples.

Notes on this clone: At one of its ends the junction is not consistent with the germline gene, which may arise from a read error. The V call is TRBV4-2, the J call TRBJ2-5; a possible D gene is TRBD1 (6 bases). CDR3 size: 16 residues. Germline V gives CDR1 LGHNA, CDR2 YNFKEQ. The DNA for the CDR3 is TGTGCCAGCAGCGAAGAGCACAGGGCCGAGCAAGAGACCCAGTACTTC. Amino acids: CASSEEHRAEQETQYF.

The sample holds a few counts of this clone. The missing conserved phenylalanine or tryptophan at the end of this CDR3 makes a read error likely. It is unclear where the CDR3 begins or ends on the DNA, so no DNA is shown, and the CDR3 is as TCRdb lists it. The chain employs TRBV19 and TRBJ1-1. Germline CDR1 is LNHDA and CDR2 is SQIVND (reference sequence). The CDR3 contains 10 residues when both ends are counted. The CDR3 region is CASSPGTSKL.

The chain carries TRBV25-1 and TRBJ2-6; no clear D. Germline CDR1 reads MGHDK; CDR2 reads SYGVNS. V gave up 1 base and J gave up 1 base, with 14 bases separating them. This CDR3 comprises 18 residues. As DNA, the CDR3 is TGTGCCAGCAGTGAATGGGTCGAGTCCCCATCTGGGGCCAACGTCCTGACTTTC. This codes for CASSEWVESPSGANVLTF.

This rearrangement joins TRBV29-1 to TRBJ2-7, with a tentative D call TRBD1 (5 bases). Germline V gives CDR1 SQVTM, CDR2 ANQGSEA. The ends were cut back, 1 base at V and 4 bases at J, with 14 bases in the middle. The CDR3 extends over 14 amino acids. The CDR3 spells CSVEVPDTRYEQYF. The CDR3 DNA follows: TGCAGCGTTGAAGTTCCGGACACAAGATACGAGCAGTACTTC.

A note on this clone: Different DNA sequences within this sample yield the same CDR3. The chain couples TRBV28 to TRBJ2-3; D not resolved. Trimming took 6 bases from V and 2 from J, leaving 6 bases between them. The CDR3 runs 12 residues. CDR1 is MDHEN, CDR2 SYDVKM, per germline. CDR3 region: CASSLSTDTQYF. CDR3 nucleotide sequence: TGTGCCAGCAGCCTATCCACAGATACGCAGTATTTT.

In this sample, this clone turned up a few times. The chain joins TRBV19 to TRBJ1-5; D is possibly TRBD1 (6 bases). Trimming left V 4 bases short and J 12 bases short, with 16 bases between. The germline V gene has CDR1 LNHDA and CDR2 SQIVND (reference sequence). The CDR3 has 13 amino acids. CDR3 DNA sequence: TGTGCCAGTAGTACAAAGGGGGTGGCGCTCCAGCATTTT. It codes for CASSTKGVALQHF. The whole variable domain, filled in from reference TRBV19 and TRBJ1-5, reads DGGITQSPKYLFRKEGQNVTLSCEQNLNHDAMYWYRQDPGQGLRLIYYSQIVNDFQKGDIAEGYSVSREKKESFPLTVTSAQKNPTAFYLCASSTKGVALQHFGDGTRLSIL.

The chain joins TRBV27 to TRBJ2-5; TRBD1 might be the D (5 bases). This CDR3 contains 16 residues. The V gene's germline CDR1 is MNHEY and CDR2 SMNVEV (reference sequence). V was cut by 8 bases and J by 0 bases, with 19 bases left in between. As DNA, the CDR3 is TGTGCCAGCCGAAACCCACGACAGCTGTACCAAGAGACCCAGTACTTC. This sequence encodes CASRNPRQLYQETQYF.

The chain has TRBV15 and TRBJ2-5, with unresolved D. Germline CDR1 LNHNV, CDR2 YYDKDF (reference sequence). The CDR3 spans 15 residues. Trimming took off 1 base at V and 1 base at J, with 10 bases between the two ends. In nucleotides, the CDR3 is TGTGCCACCAGCAGAGTTCGCACCCCCCAAGAGACCCAGTACTTC. Its protein is CATSRVRTPQETQYF.

This chain joins TRBV7-9 and TRBJ2-2; a weak D match, TRBD1 (6 bases). This CDR3 is built from 15 residues. The V gene's germline CDR1 is SEHNR and CDR2 FQNEAQ (reference sequence). Trimming left V 6 bases short and J 5 bases short, with 16 bases between. The CDR3 is CASSLTGIKTGELFF. CDR3 nucleotide sequence: TGTGCCAGCAGTCTTACAGGGATCAAAACCGGGGAGCTGTTTTTT.